Each of the 29 T cell receptor beta chains below was sequenced from the same sample in a study of identical twins. TCRdb reprocessed the 5' RACE reads via MiXCR and lists one record per CDR3 protein. The sample lists just under 650,000 distinct CDR3 sequences, just over 7% seen once, with approximately 1.5% in the top ten. The data also belong to a second study, concerning yellow fever vaccine responses in identical twins.

The sample consisted of PBMCs. These receptors were obtained from a woman aged 18-29 years in good health.

This chain connects TRBV20-1 to TRBJ2-7; TRBD2 is a possible D gene (5 bases). CDR3 length: 16 residues. The V end lost 4 bases, the J end lost 3 bases, and 22 bases lay between the germline ends. The germline V gene encodes CDR1 DFQATT and CDR2 SNEGSKA (reference sequence). The CDR3 sequence is CSATDSSLLVGYEQYV. Written as DNA, the CDR3 is TGCAGTGCTACAGATTCATCGCTACTAGTTGGCTACGAGCAGTACGTC.

Only a few counts were recorded for this clonotype. The chain is built from TRBV29-1 and TRBJ2-1, with TRBD2 identical over 8 bases. The CDR3 extends over 16 amino acids. V trimming: 3 bases; J trimming: 4 bases; junction bases outside the gene matches: 11. CDR1 is SQVTM and CDR2 is ANQGSEA in the germline V gene. CDR3 residues: CSVDPSTSGFYNEQFF. The CDR3 coding sequence is TGCAGCGTTGACCCTAGCACTAGCGGTTTTTACAATGAGCAGTTCTTC.

The sample holds a few counts of this clonotype. The chain recombines TRBV12-3 or TRBV12-4 with TRBJ2-5; 11 nucleotides align to TRBD2. The CDR3 covers 15 residues. With 3 bases clipped from V and 4 bases from J, the junction kept 4 bases outside the gene matches. CDR3 in DNA: TGTGCCAGCAGTTTTACTAGCGGGAGATCAGAGACCCAGTACTTC. Protein: CASSFTSGRSETQYF.

Only a few counts were recorded for this clonotype. The CDR3 nucleotides read TGTGCCAGCAGTGAATCCCAGGTGGCAGGGGCGATTAATGAAAAACTGTTTTTT. Its protein product is CASSESQVAGAINEKLFF. The chain links TRBV25-1 to TRBJ1-4; D is possibly TRBD1 (6 bases). CDR3 length equals 18 residues. The germline gives CDR1 MGHDK, CDR2 SYGVNS. Between the trimmed V and J ends, which lost 1 base and 4 bases, there was a span of 19 bases. Full variable domain (rest looked up from reference TRBV25-1 and TRBJ1-4): EADIYQTPRYLVIGTGKKITLECSQTMGHDKMYWYQQDPGMELHLIHYSYGVNSTEKGDLSSESTVSRIRTEHFPLTLESARPSHTSQYLCASSESQVAGAINEKLFFGSGTQLSVL.

This clonotype was picked up many times. V gene TRBV4-2 combines with J gene TRBJ1-2, with TRBD1 matching 7 bases. The germline V gene has CDR1 LGHNA and CDR2 YNFKEQ. V was clipped by 6 bases and J by 0 bases; unmatched bases: 13. This CDR3 has 17 amino acids. Written as DNA, the CDR3 is TGTGCCAGCAGGCAGGAGGGGTCCGGACAGGCTAACTATGGCTACACCTTC. It codes for CASRQEGSGQANYGYTF.

This clonotype appeared a few times. The rearrangement joins TRBV24-1 to TRBJ2-2; 12 positions agree with TRBD2. The germline gives CDR1 KGHDR, CDR2 SFDVKD. The trim removed 2 bases at V and 7 bases at J, leaving 4 bases unmatched. The CDR3 contains 16 residues. CDR3: CATSDSSGRAGGELFF. In nucleotides, the CDR3 is TGTGCCACCAGTGATTCTAGCGGGAGGGCCGGCGGGGAGCTGTTTTTT.

This clonotype was detected only a few times. The chain uses TRBV6-5 and TRBJ2-7; 9 positions agree with TRBD1. This CDR3 comprises 14 residues. V was pared by 0 bases and J by 4 bases, with 1 base of the junction left unmatched. Germline CDR1 is MNHEY and CDR2 is SVGAGI. CDR3 protein: CASSYSDRGYEQYV. Here the CDR3 DNA reads TGTGCCAGCAGTTACTCGGACAGGGGTTACGAGCAGTACGTC.

There are a few counts of this clonotype. This chain connects TRBV6-1 to TRBJ2-7; 7 nucleotides align to TRBD2. The CDR3 extends over 16 amino acids. Germline V lookup: CDR1 MNHNS, CDR2 SASEGT. V lost 6 bases to trimming and J lost 4 bases; unmatched junction nucleotides: 15. The CDR3 is CASSPRAGVLWYEQYF. The CDR3 bases are TGTGCCAGCAGCCCTCGTGCGGGAGTATTATGGTACGAGCAGTACTTC.

This clonotype showed up many times. This sequence joins TRBV12-3 or TRBV12-4 and TRBJ1-3; TRBD1 agrees at 7 bases. The CDR3 totals 17 residues. The V segment lost 3 bases and the J segment 3 bases; nucleotides outside the gene matches: 11. The CDR3 DNA reads as TGTGCCAGCAGTTTGGAGGACAGGCGCGTTTATGGAAACACCATATATTTT. As protein: CASSLEDRRVYGNTIYF.

The table lists this clonotype with a few counts. The V call is TRBV20-1, the J call TRBJ2-7; the match to TRBD1 covers 8 bases. The CDR3 consists of 11 residues. Germline CDR1 and CDR2: DFQATT and SNEGSKA (reference sequence). Unmatched junction bases numbered 0, after V lost 5 bases and J lost 3 bases. For the CDR3, the DNA is TGCAGTGCTGGACAGGGCTACGAGCAGTACTTC. As protein: CSAGQGYEQYF.

In its sample, this clonotype was seen a few times. This chain links TRBV7-9 with TRBJ1-1; D unclear. CDR1 and CDR2 from the germline V gene are SEHNR and FQNEAQ (reference sequence). The CDR3 is 12 residues long. Between the trimmed V and J ends, which lost 3 bases and 8 bases, there was a span of 10 bases. The CDR3 sequence is CASSLSLVEAFF. The CDR3 DNA sequence: TGTGCCAGCAGCTTGAGTTTGGTCGAAGCTTTCTTT.

In its sample, this clonotype was seen many times. The V and J genes are TRBV6-1 and TRBJ2-3; TRBD2 matches at 13 bases. V dropped 6 bases and J dropped 4; count of bases not matched to a gene: 4. Germline V gene data show CDR1 as MNHNS and CDR2 as SASEGT. CDR3 length: 15 residues. The CDR3 bases are TGTGCCAGCAGCCCACTAGCGGGAGGGCCAGATACGCAGTATTTT. Amino acid sequence: CASSPLAGGPDTQYF.

This clonotype was found many times. The rearrangement links TRBV4-2 to TRBJ2-7; no reliable D call. The CDR3 length is 16 residues. Trimming took 0 bases from V and 7 from J, leaving 19 bases between them. The V gene's germline CDR1 is LGHNA and CDR2 YNFKEQ. The CDR3 bases are TGTGCCAGCAGCCAAGAGTCCGTTGTCGGTCTTCGGGAGCAGTACTTC. It encodes CASSQESVVGLREQYF.

This clonotype occurred many times. The CDR3 nucleotides are TGTGCCAGCAGCTTGGTGGGGAACACAGATACGCAGTATTTT. Translation: CASSLVGNTDTQYF. The rearrangement links TRBV5-6 to TRBJ2-3; D gene ambiguous. The CDR3 is made up of 14 amino acids. Germline V lookup: CDR1 SGHDT, CDR2 YYEEEE. Trimming took 0 bases from V and 2 from J, leaving 7 bases between them.

This clonotype was seen repeatedly, ten times or more. The chain has TRBV24-1 and TRBJ1-5; no clear D. The CDR3 is 15 amino acids. Germline V gene sequence: CDR1 KGHDR, CDR2 SFDVKD. With 4 bases removed from V and 4 bases from J, the gap between germline ends came to 13 bases. As DNA, the CDR3 is TGTGCCACCAGTGACCCAGGAGTCCCTAATCAGCCCCAGCATTTT. Encoded protein: CATSDPGVPNQPQHF.

This clonotype has at least ten counts. V and J are TRBV20-1 and TRBJ1-5, with unresolved D. This CDR3 has 13 amino acids. The V and J ends lost 0 bases and 3 bases respectively, with 6 bases between them. Germline V gene data show CDR1 as DFQATT and CDR2 as SNEGSKA (reference sequence). The CDR3 is CSAREENNQPQHF. The CDR3 DNA sequence: TGCAGTGCTAGAGAGGAAAACAATCAGCCCCAGCATTTT.

The rearrangement links TRBV4-1 to TRBJ2-7; D might be TRBD2 (5 bases). The CDR3 extends over 14 amino acids. Trimming pared 6 bases from V and 4 bases from J, leaving 16 bases between. CDR1 is MGHRA, CDR2 YSYEKL, per germline. This chain's CDR3 is CASRRSPREYEQYV. CDR3 bases: TGCGCCAGCAGACGTTCCCCTCGGGAATACGAGCAGTACGTC.

This clonotype was counted many times. The chain employs TRBV12-3 or TRBV12-4 and TRBJ2-5; D could derive from TRBD1 or TRBD2 (5 bases each). The CDR3 is 13 residues long. Trimming pared 7 bases from V and 9 bases from J, leaving 18 bases between. The CDR3 DNA sequence: TGTGCCAGCATGGGTGTGGGGGTTATGGCCCAGTACTTC. Residues: CASMGVGVMAQYF.

CDR3 in amino acids: CSVQDSYEQYF. The CDR3 bases are TGCAGCGTTCAGGATTCCTACGAGCAGTACTTC. The rearrangement joins TRBV29-1 to TRBJ2-7; no clear D gene. Per the germline V gene, CDR1 is SQVTM and CDR2 is ANQGSEA. This CDR3 spans 11 amino acids. Deletions cut 5 bases from V and 1 base from J, with 6 bases between.

This clonotype was recorded at least ten times. The CDR3 nucleotides read TGTGCCAGCAGCGTAGATGGATGGACTAGTTTAAGTGGTGAGCAGTTCTTC. This translates into CASSVDGWTSLSGEQFF. This sequence joins TRBV9 and TRBJ2-1, with 7 nucleotides matching TRBD2. The CDR3 is 17 residues long. The V gene end was trimmed by 0 bases and the J gene end by 9 bases; junction bases not matched to a gene: 15. Germline assignment: CDR1 SGDLS and CDR2 YYNGEE.

This clonotype came up a few times. The gene calls are TRBV2 and TRBJ2-2; 7 bases align to TRBD2. From germline, CDR1 is SNHLY and CDR2 FYNNEI. The V and J ends lost 7 bases and 4 bases, in that order; junction bases with no gene match: 9. The CDR3 covers 15 residues. CDR3 loop: CASNEGRGSTGELFF. For the CDR3, the DNA is TGTGCCAGCAACGAGGGGCGGGGGAGCACCGGGGAGCTGTTTTTT. Looking up the rest from reference TRBV2 and TRBJ2-2 gives the full variable domain: EPEVTQTPSHQVTQMGQEVILRCVPISNHLYFYWYRQILGQKVEFLVSFYNNEISEKSEIFDDQFSVERPDGSNFTLKIRSTKLEDSAMYFCASNEGRGSTGELFFGEGSRLTVL.

This clonotype was counted ten times or more. J is TRBJ2-3 and V is TRBV12-3 or TRBV12-4; TRBD2 matches at 7 bases. With 7 bases clipped from V and 2 bases from J, the junction kept 6 bases outside the gene matches. The CDR3 runs 14 residues. CDR3 nucleotide sequence: TGTGCCAGCACCCTGGGGGGGTTCACAGATACGCAGTATTTT. Translating it yields CASTLGGFTDTQYF.

This clonotype was seen ten or more times. The V gene is TRBV6-5, the J gene TRBJ1-6; D is unclear. The CDR3 is 15 residues long. V shed 4 bases and J shed 7 bases, with 14 bases lying between them. The germline V gene encodes CDR1 MNHEY and CDR2 SVGAGI. For the CDR3, the DNA is TGTGCCAGCAGTTCTCTAGACGGAGGGAATTCACCCCTCCACTTT. Protein product: CASSSLDGGNSPLHF.

This clonotype has a handful of counts. The rearrangement links TRBV6-5 to TRBJ1-5, with D tentatively TRBD1 (6 bases). This CDR3 contains 14 residues. Looked up from germline, CDR1 is MNHEY and CDR2 is SVGAGI. Trimming removed 4 bases from V and 4 bases from J, with 11 bases in between. This CDR3 is CASSSPTGNQPQHF. The CDR3 DNA follows: TGTGCCAGCAGTTCCCCGACAGGAAATCAGCCCCAGCATTTT.

Many counts were recorded for this clonotype. CDR3 in DNA: TGTGCCAGCAGCGTAGGGGGACAAGGCCTTATAAACTATGGCTACACCTTC. Residues: CASSVGGQGLINYGYTF. The chain links TRBV9 to TRBJ1-2, with D perhaps matching TRBD1 (6 bases). V was shortened by 0 bases and J by 2 bases, with 17 bases between the two germline ends. Germline V gene sequence: CDR1 SGDLS, CDR2 YYNGEE. The CDR3 sequence is 17 residues long.

V and J are TRBV19 and TRBJ2-1; D is uncertain. With 6 bases removed from V and 6 bases from J, the gap between germline ends came to 18 bases. This CDR3 has 15 amino acids. Germline CDR1 is LNHDA and CDR2 is SQIVND (reference sequence). CDR3 loop: CASSPTVPEVNEQFF. CDR3 DNA: TGTGCCAGTAGCCCGACGGTACCTGAGGTCAATGAGCAGTTCTTC. Together with reference TRBV19 and TRBJ2-1, the CDR3 gives the full variable domain: DGGITQSPKYLFRKEGQNVTLSCEQNLNHDAMYWYRQDPGQGLRLIYYSQIVNDFQKGDIAEGYSVSREKKESFPLTVTSAQKNPTAFYLCASSPTVPEVNEQFFGPGTRLTVL.

The J gene is TRBJ1-4, the V gene TRBV10-3, with 8 bases fitting TRBD1. Per germline, CDR1 ENHRY and CDR2 SYGVKD. After removal of 6 bases from V and 7 bases from J, the junction contained 7 bases not matched to a gene. This CDR3 comprises 14 residues. Here the CDR3 reads CAISQGALGEKLFF. The CDR3 DNA is TGTGCCATCAGCCAGGGGGCCCTGGGTGAAAAACTGTTTTTT.

This clonotype was picked up many times. The chain carries TRBV12-3 or TRBV12-4 and TRBJ2-1; a weak D match, TRBD1 (6 bases). This CDR3 has 14 residues. V dropped 4 bases and J dropped 9 bases, with 16 bases sitting between them. CDR3 protein: CASSSTGTAGEQFF. In DNA, the CDR3 is TGTGCCAGCAGTTCAACAGGGACGGCAGGTGAGCAGTTCTTC.

This chain uses TRBV20-1 with TRBJ1-2; D is ambiguous. V was cut by 2 bases and J by 4 bases, with 17 bases left in between. Germline V gene lookup returns CDR1 DFQATT and CDR2 SNEGSKA (reference sequence). The CDR3 extends over 15 amino acids. The CDR3 DNA sequence: TGCAGTGCTAGATCCCCAAGAGCCTACCTCTATGGCTACACCTTC. This encodes CSARSPRAYLYGYTF.